These 8 T cell receptor beta chains share one sample of origin, sequenced in a study of Ad26.COV2.S vaccination and SARS-CoV-2 variants. Sequencing was performed with immunoSEQ multiplex PCR; in TCRdb, only in-frame clones are kept and a portion is missing. The table lists about 350,000 clones, around 90% of them singletons, with 3% to 5% in the top ten. The sample consisted of peripheral blood, taken after recovery from COVID-19. The source of these receptors is a human donor who had recovered from COVID-19.

This clone was seen a handful of times. Other DNA sequences in the same sample also yield this CDR3. The chain joins TRBV3-1 (or the pseudogene TRBV3-2) to TRBJ2-5; D is uncertain. V was trimmed by 2 bases and J by 5 bases, leaving 3 bases between them. CDR1 is LGHDT and CDR2 is YNNKEL in the germline V gene (reference sequence). CDR3 length equals 11 residues. CDR3 loop: CASSQRETQYF. CDR3 bases: TGTGCCAGCAGCCAACGCGAGACCCAGTACTTC.

The chain links TRBV11-3 to TRBJ2-1; no definite D call. The CDR3 extends over 14 amino acids. V shed 5 bases and J shed 3 bases, with 11 bases lying between them. Germline CDR1 is SGHNT and CDR2 is YENEEA. The CDR3 sequence is CASSQDDDYNEQFF. CDR3 in DNA: TGTGCCAGCAGCCAAGACGACGACTACAATGAGCAGTTCTTC.

About this clone itself: Other DNA sequences from this sample encode an identical CDR3 as well. The chain uses TRBV10-3 and TRBJ2-3; 8 bases are shared with TRBD1. Germline V CDR1 and CDR2: ENHRY, SYGVKD. V dropped 9 bases and J dropped 4; count of bases not matched to a gene: 9. The CDR3 has 14 residues. The CDR3 protein is CAISDRGGADTQYF. The CDR3 DNA follows: TGTGCCATTAGCGACAGGGGAGGCGCAGATACGCAGTATTTT.

The chain combines TRBV7-9 with TRBJ2-5, with 7 bases fitting TRBD1. Trimming cost V 2 bases and J 5 bases; bases outside gene matches: 8. The CDR3 length is 15 residues. Per germline, CDR1 SEHNR and CDR2 FQNEAQ (reference sequence). CDR3 DNA: TGTGCCAGCAGCTTAAGACAGGGCGAGGGGGAGACCCAGTACTTC. Translation gives CASSLRQGEGETQYF.

This clone was picked up one time. The chain uses TRBV29-1 and TRBJ2-5; 8 nucleotides agree with TRBD2. Germline assignment: CDR1 SQVTM and CDR2 ANQGSEA. V trimming: 8 bases; J trimming: 0 bases; junction bases outside the gene matches: 5. The CDR3 is 13 residues long. This CDR3 is CSSQRGNQETQYF. The DNA for the CDR3 is TGCAGCTCGCAGCGGGGGAACCAAGAGACCCAGTACTTC.

This sequence joins TRBV2 and TRBJ2-3; no definite D call. This CDR3 region has 16 residues. The germline gives CDR1 SNHLY, CDR2 FYNNEI. V gave up 0 bases and J gave up 4 bases, with 14 bases separating them. CDR3 in DNA: TGTGCCAGCAGTGAAGCGCTCGTGAGGCGGTCAGATACGCAGTATTTT. It codes for CASSEALVRRSDTQYF.

The J gene is TRBJ1-6, the V gene TRBV7-9; D possibly corresponds to TRBD1 (6 bases). With 5 bases removed from V and 7 bases from J, the gap between germline ends came to 12 bases. CDR1 is SEHNR, CDR2 FQNEAQ, per germline (reference sequence). The CDR3 is 14 residues long. CDR3 loop: CASSADSPNSPLHF. The CDR3 coding sequence is TGTGCCAGCAGCGCGGACAGTCCGAATTCACCCCTCCACTTT. Variable domain in full (rest from reference TRBV7-9 and TRBJ1-6): DTGVSQNPRHKITKRGQNVTFRCDPISEHNRLYWYRQTLGQGPEFLTYFQNEAQLEKSRLLSDRFSAERPKGSFSTLEIQRTEQGDSAMYLCASSADSPNSPLHFGNGTRLTVT.

The genes are TRBV4-1 and TRBJ1-2, with unresolved D. V lost 1 base to trimming and J lost 8 bases, with 26 bases between them. The CDR3 consists of 18 residues. Looked up from germline, CDR1 is MGHRA and CDR2 is YSYEKL. CDR3 DNA sequence: TGCGCCAGCAGCCAAGTTTTTAAGGGTCGGGGTCAACCGGGGGGCTACACCTTC. Residues: CASSQVFKGRGQPGGYTF.